This T cell receptor (beta chain) comes out of a study of T-cell memory formation after mild COVID-19. Whole-study results and caveats: Several responding clones turned up in pre-infection memory, indicating that cross-reactive memory may have taken part.

CDR1 and CDR2 from the germline V gene are KGHDR and SFDVKD. This CDR3 has 15 amino acids. J was trimmed by 6 bases and V by 3 bases; bases with no gene match: 6. TCRdb processed the 5' RACE reads anew with MiXCR; each CDR3 protein has one entry. The table lists approximately 60,000 distinct CDR3 sequences, about 9.4% of them singletons. This clonotype occurred a few times. Antigen specificity is unknown. Sequencing used PBMCs or a T cell subset sorted from them (not recorded which). The receptor's source is a man between 18 and 35 years old who had mild COVID-19 (a few samples of this study predate the infection). Cell type and time point are not known. V gene TRBV24-1 combines with J gene TRBJ1-2, with TRBD1 matching 10 bases. Here the CDR3 reads CATSDPGQGENGYTF. The CDR3 DNA sequence: TGTGCCACCAGTGATCCCGGACAGGGGGAAAATGGCTACACCTTC.